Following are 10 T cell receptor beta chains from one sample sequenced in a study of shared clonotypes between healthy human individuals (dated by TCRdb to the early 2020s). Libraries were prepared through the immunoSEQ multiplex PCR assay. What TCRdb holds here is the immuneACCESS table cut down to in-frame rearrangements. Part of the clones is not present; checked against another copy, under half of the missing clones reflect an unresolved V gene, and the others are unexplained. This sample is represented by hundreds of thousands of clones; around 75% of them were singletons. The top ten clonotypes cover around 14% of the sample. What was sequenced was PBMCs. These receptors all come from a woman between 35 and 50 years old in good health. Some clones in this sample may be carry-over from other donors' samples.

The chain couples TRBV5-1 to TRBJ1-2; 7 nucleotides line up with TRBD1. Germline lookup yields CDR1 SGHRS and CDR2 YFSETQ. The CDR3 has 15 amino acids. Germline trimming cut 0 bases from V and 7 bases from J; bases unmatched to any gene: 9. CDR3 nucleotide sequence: TGCGCCAGCAGCTTGGGCTCTACAGGGGTGATTGGCTACACCTTC. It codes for CASSLGSTGVIGYTF. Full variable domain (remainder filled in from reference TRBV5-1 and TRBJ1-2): KAGVTQTPRYLIKTRGQQVTLSCSPISGHRSVSWYQQTPGQGLQFLFEYFSETQRNKGNFPGRFSGRQFSNSRSEMNVSTLELGDSALYLCASSLGSTGVIGYTFGSGTRLTVV.

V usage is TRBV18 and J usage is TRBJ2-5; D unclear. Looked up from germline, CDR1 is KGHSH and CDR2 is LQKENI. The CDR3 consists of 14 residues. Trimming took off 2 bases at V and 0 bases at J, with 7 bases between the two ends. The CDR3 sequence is CASSPVQDQETQYF. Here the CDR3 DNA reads TGTGCCAGCTCACCAGTTCAGGACCAAGAGACCCAGTACTTC.

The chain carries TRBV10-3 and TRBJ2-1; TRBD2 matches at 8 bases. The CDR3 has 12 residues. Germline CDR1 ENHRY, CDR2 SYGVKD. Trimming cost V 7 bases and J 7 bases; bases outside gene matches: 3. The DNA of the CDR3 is TGTGCCATCACGTCGGGAGGGAATGAGCAGTTCTTC. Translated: CAITSGGNEQFF.

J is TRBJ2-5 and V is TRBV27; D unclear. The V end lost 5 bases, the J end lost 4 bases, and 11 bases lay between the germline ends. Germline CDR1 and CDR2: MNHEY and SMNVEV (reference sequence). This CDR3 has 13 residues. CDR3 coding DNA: TGTGCCAGCAGTACCCTCGGAGCAGAGACCCAGTACTTC. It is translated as CASSTLGAETQYF.

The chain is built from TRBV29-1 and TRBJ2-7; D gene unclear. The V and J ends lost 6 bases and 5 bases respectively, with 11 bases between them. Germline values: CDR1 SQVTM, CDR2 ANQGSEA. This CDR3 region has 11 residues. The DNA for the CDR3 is TGCAGCGTCGCAAGATCTGACGAGCAGTACTTC. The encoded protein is CSVARSDEQYF.

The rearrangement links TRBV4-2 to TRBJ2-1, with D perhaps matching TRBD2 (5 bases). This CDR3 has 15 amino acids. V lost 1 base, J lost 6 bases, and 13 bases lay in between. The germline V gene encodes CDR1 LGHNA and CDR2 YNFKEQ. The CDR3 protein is CASSQGGELGNEQFF. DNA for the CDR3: TGTGCCAGCAGCCAAGGGGGAGAGCTTGGCAATGAGCAGTTCTTC.

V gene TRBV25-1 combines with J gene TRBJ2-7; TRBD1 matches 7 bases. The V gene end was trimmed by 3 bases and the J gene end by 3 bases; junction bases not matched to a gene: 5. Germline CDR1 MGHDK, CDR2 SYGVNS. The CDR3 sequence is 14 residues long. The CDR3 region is CASSEPDRDYEQYF. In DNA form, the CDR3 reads TGTGCCAGCAGTGAGCCCGACAGGGACTACGAGCAGTACTTC.

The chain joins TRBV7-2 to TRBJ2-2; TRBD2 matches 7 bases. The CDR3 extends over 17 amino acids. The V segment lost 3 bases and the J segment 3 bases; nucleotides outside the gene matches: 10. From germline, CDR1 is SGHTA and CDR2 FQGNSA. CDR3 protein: CASSLGGTLIYTGELFF. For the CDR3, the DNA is TGTGCCAGCAGCTTGGGGGGGACTCTCATATACACCGGGGAGCTGTTTTTT.

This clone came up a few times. The CDR3 region is CASSYGGIRSGNTIYF. CDR3 bases: TGTGCCAGCAGTTACGGGGGAATCCGCTCTGGAAACACCATATATTTT. The rearrangement uses TRBV6-5 and TRBJ1-3; D is perhaps TRBD1 (5 bases). This CDR3 comprises 16 residues. V lost 2 bases and J 0 bases, leaving 11 bases between the germline ends. The germline V gene encodes CDR1 MNHEY and CDR2 SVGAGI.

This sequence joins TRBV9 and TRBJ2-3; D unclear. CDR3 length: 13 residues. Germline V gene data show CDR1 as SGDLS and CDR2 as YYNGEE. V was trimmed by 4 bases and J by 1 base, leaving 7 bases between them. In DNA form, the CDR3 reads TGTGCCAGCAGCCTAAGGGGCACAGATACGCAGTATTTT. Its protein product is CASSLRGTDTQYF.